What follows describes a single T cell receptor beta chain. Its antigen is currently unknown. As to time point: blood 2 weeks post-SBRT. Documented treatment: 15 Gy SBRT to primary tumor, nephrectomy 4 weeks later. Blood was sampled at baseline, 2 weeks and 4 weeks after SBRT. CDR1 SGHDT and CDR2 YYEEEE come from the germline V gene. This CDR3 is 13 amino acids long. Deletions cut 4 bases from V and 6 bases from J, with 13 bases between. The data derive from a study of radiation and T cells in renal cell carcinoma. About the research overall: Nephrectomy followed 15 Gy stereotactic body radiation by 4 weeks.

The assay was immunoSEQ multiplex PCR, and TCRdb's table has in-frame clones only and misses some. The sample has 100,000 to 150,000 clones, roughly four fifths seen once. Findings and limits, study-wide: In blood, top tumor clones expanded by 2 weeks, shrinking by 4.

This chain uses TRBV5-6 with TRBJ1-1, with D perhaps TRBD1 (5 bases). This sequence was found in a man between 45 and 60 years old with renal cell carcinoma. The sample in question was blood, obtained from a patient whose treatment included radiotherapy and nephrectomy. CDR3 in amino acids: CASSPPGIPEAFF. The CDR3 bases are TGTGCCAGCAGCCCTCCAGGGATCCCTGAAGCTTTCTTT.